This record covers a single T cell receptor (beta chain). No conserved phenylalanine or tryptophan ends this CDR3, so it is likely a read error. This specimen comes from a study of T cells in Graves' hyperthyroidism and ophthalmopathy. Trimming stripped 1 base from V and 4 bases from J, with 11 bases between. The length of the CDR3 is 15 residues. Among the patients, aged 18 to 65, hyperthyroidism was newly diagnosed and had lasted under 2 months. Template material for amplifying TCR beta CDR3 regions consisted of RNA transcripts. RT-PCR in the first round (using the HTBI primer set) targeted the TCR CDR3. TCRdb re-analysed the multiplex PCR reads in MiXCR, keeping a single row per CDR3 protein. Among under 350,000 distinct CDR3 sequences listed, approximately 18% were seen once.

V usage is TRBV12-3 or TRBV12-4 and J usage is TRBJ2-1; a weak D match, TRBD1 (5 bases). This clonotype originated in a woman aged 45-65 years with Graves' hyperthyroidism. Sequencing was performed on blood. The CDR3 spells CASSLEAGQYNEQFL. In nucleotides, the CDR3 is TGTGCCAGCAGTTTAGAGGCAGGGCAATACAATGAGCAGTTCCTC.